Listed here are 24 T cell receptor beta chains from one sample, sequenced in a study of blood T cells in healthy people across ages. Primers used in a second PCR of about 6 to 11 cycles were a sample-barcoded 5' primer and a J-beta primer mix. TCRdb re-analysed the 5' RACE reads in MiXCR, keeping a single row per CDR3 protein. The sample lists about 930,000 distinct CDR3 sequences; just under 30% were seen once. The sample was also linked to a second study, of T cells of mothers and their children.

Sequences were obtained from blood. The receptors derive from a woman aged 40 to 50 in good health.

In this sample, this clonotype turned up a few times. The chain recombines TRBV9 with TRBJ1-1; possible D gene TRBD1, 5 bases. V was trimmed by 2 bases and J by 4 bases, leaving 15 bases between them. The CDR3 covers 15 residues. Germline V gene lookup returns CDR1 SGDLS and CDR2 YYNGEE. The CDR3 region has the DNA TGTGCCAGCAGCGTTCTCGTCGGGGGGATCACTGAAGCTTTCTTT. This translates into CASSVLVGGITEAFF.

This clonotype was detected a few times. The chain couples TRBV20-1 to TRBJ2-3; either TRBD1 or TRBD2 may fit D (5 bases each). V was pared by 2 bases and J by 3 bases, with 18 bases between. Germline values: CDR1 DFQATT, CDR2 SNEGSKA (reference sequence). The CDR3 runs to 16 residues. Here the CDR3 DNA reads TGCAGTGCTAGAATTGGGACCAAATCCTTTACAGATACGCAGTATTTT. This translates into CSARIGTKSFTDTQYF.

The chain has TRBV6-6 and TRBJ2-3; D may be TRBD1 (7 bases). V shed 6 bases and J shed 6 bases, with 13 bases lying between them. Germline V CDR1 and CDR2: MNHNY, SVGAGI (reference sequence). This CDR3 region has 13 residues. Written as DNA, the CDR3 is TGTGCCAGCAGCCCGACAGGGAGGGATACGCAGTATTTT. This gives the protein CASSPTGRDTQYF.

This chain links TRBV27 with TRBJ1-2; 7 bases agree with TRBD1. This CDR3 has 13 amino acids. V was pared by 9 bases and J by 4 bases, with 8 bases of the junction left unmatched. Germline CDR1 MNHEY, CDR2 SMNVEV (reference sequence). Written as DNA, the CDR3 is TGTGCCAGTCACAGGGGAGGGGGCTATGGCTACACCTTC. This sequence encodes CASHRGGGYGYTF.

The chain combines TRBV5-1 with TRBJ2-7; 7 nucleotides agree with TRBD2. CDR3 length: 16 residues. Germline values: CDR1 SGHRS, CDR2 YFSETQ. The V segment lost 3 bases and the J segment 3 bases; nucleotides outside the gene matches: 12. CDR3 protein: CASSWDLAAGVYEQYF. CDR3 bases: TGCGCCAGCAGCTGGGATTTAGCGGCGGGGGTCTACGAGCAGTACTTC.

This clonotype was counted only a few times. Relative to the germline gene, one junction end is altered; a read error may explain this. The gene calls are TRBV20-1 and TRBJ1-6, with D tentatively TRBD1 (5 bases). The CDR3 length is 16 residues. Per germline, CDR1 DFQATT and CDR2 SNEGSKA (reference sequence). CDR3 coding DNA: TGCAGTGCTAGAGGGGCAGGAAGGGGATTTAATTCACCCCCCCACTTT. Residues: CSARGAGRGFNSPPHF.

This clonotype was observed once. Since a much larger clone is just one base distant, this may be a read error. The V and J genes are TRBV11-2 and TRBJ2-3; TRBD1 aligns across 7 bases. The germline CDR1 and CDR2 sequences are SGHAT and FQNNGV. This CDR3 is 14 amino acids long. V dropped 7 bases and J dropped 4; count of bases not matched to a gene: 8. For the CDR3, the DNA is TGTGCCAGCAACCCCGGGACAGCGGCAGATACGCAGTATTTT. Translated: CASNPGTAADTQYF.

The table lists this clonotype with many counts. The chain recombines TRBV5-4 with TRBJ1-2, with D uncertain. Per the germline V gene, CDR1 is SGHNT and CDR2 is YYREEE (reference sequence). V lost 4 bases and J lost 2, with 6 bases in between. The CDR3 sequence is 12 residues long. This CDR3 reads CASSEDNYGYTF. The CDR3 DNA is TGTGCCAGCAGCGAGGACAACTATGGCTACACCTTC.

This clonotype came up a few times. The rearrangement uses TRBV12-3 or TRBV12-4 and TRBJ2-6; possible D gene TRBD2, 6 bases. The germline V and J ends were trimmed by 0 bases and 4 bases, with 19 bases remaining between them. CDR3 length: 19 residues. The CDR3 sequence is CASSLALEGLLMGANVLTF. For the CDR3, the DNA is TGTGCCAGCAGTTTAGCGCTGGAGGGGCTCCTTATGGGGGCCAACGTCCTGACTTTC.

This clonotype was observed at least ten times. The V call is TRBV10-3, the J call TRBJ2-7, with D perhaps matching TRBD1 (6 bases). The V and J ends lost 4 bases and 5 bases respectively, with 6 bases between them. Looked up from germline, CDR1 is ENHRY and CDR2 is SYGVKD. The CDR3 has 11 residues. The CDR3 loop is CAISAGDEQYF. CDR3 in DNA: TGTGCCATCAGTGCAGGGGACGAGCAGTACTTC.

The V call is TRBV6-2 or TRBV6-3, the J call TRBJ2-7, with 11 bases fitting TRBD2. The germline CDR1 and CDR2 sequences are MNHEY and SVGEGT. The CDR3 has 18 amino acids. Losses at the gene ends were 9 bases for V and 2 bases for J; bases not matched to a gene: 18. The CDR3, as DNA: TGTGCCAGTAGGCCCACGTGGGGGACTAGCGGAACAACCTACGAGCAGTACTTC. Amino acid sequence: CASRPTWGTSGTTYEQYF.

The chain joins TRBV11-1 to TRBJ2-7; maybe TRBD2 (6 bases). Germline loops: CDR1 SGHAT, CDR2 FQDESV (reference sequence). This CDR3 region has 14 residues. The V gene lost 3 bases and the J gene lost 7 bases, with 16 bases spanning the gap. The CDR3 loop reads CASSFPVSGGEQYF. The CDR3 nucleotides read TGTGCCAGCAGCTTCCCGGTTAGCGGAGGGGAGCAGTACTTC.

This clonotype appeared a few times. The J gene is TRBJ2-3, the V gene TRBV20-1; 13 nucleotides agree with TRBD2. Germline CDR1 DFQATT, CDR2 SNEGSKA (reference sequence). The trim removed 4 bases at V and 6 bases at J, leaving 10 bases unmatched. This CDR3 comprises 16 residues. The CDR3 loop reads CSANPVTSGGSDTQYF. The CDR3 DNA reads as TGCAGTGCTAACCCCGTGACTAGCGGGGGGTCGGATACGCAGTATTTT.

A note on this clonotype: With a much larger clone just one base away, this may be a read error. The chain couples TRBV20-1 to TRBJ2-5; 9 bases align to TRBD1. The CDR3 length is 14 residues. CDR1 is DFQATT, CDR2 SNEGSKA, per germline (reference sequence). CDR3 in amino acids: CCARDGGQGKEQYF. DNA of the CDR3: TGCTGTGCTAGAGATGGAGGACAGGGGAAGGAGCAGTACTTC.

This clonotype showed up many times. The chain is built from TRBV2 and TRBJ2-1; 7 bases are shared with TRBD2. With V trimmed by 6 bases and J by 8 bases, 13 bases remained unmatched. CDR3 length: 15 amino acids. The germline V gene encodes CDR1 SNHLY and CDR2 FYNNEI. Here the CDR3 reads CASRAERGQRHEQFF. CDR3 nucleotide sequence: TGTGCCAGCAGGGCCGAGCGGGGCCAGAGGCATGAGCAGTTCTTC.

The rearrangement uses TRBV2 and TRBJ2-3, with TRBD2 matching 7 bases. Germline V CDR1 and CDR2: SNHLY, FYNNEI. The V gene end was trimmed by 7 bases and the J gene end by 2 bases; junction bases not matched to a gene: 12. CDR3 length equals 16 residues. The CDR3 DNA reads TGTGCCAGCACCTTTGTTTCGGGACTACCCACAGATACGCAGTATTTT. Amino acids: CASTFVSGLPTDTQYF.

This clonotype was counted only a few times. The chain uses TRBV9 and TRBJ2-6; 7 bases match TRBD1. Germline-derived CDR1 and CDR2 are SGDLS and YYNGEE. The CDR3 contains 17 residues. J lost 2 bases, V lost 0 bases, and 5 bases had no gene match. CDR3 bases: TGTGCCAGCAGCGTAGTTCCAGGGGGAACTGGGGCCAACGTCCTGACTTTC. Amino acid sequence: CASSVVPGGTGANVLTF.

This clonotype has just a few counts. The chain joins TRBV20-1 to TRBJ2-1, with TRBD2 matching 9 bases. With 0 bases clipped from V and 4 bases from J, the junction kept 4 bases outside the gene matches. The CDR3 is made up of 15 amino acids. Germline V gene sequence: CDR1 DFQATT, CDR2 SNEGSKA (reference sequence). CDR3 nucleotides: TGCAGTGCTAGAGAGGTGCGGGGGGGGTACAATGAGCAGTTCTTC. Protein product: CSAREVRGGYNEQFF.

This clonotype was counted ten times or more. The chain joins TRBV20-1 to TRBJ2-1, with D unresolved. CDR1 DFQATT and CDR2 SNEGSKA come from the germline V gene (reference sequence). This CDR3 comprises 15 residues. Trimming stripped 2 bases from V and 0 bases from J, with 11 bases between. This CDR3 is CSARPATASYNEQFF. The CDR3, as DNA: TGCAGTGCTAGACCCGCTACGGCCTCCTACAATGAGCAGTTCTTC.

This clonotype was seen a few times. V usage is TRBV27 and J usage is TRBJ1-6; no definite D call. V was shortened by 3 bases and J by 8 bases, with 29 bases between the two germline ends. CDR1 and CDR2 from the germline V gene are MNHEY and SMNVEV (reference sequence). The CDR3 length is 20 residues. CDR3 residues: CASSFSIRREAPMRHSPLHF. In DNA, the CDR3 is TGTGCCAGCAGTTTTAGCATCCGGAGGGAAGCACCTATGAGACATTCACCCCTCCACTTT.

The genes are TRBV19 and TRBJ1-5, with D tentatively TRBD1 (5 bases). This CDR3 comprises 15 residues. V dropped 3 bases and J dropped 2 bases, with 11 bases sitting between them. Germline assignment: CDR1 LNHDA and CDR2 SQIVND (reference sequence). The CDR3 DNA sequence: TGTGCCAGTAGTATTACTGGGGCGGGCAATCAGCCCCAGCATTTT. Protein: CASSITGAGNQPQHF.

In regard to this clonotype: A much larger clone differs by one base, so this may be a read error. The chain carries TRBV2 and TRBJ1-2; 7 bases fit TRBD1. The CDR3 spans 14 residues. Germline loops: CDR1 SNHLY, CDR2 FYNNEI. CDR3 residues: CASREARQGGGYTF. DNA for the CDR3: TGTGCCAGCAGGGAAGCACGGCAGGGGGGTGGCTACACCTTC.

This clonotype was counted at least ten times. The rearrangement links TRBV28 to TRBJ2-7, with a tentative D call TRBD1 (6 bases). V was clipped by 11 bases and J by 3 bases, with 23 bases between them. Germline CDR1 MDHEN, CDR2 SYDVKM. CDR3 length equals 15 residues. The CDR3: CASQEQSGAIYEQYF. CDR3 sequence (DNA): TGTGCCTCCCAGGAGCAATCAGGGGCTATCTACGAGCAGTACTTC. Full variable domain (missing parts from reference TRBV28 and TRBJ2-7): DVKVTQSSRYLVKRTGEKVFLECVQDMDHENMFWYRQDPGLGLRLIYFSYDVKMKEKGDIPEGYSVSREKKERFSLILESASTNQTSMYLCASQEQSGAIYEQYFGPGTRLTVT.

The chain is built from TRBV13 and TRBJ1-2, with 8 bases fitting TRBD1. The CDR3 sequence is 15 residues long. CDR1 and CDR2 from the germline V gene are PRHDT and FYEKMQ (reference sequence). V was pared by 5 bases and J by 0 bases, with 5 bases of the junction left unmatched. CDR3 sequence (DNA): TGTGCCAGCAGCCGAGGGACAGGCCCTAACTATGGCTACACCTTC. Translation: CASSRGTGPNYGYTF.